The TCR beta chain described here comes from a study of OX40 agonist ivuxolimab in advanced cancers. Overall study context: Patients got intravenous ivuxolimab at 0.01 to 10 mg/kg every 2 weeks. Broader study findings: In the expanded peripheral T cells, antigen specificity was never determined. Blood T cells, both CD4+ and CD8+, expanded clonally by week 6 at 0.1 to 3.0 mg/kg.

Peripheral blood came from all dose cohorts at three timepoints. Details on this clone: Antigen unknown.

The ends were cut back, 2 bases at V and 2 bases at J, with 16 bases in the middle. This CDR3 comprises 16 residues. Data came from immunoSEQ multiplex PCR; TCRdb stores just in-frame clones and leaves some out. This table has about 30,000 clones, less than 90% appearing once. This clonotype was sampled from an adult with an advanced solid tumor such as melanoma, head and neck, liver or kidney cancer. The starting material was CD4+ or CD8+ T cells sorted from blood, obtained in a trial of the OX40 agonist ivuxolimab. This chain joins TRBV23-1 and TRBJ2-7; D is undetermined. TRBV23-1 is an open reading frame whose function is uncertain. CDR3 in DNA: TGCGCCAGCAGTCAACCCTCGACGGAGTCGGCCTACGAGCAGTACTTC. This codes for CASSQPSTESAYEQYF.